This TCR beta chain was sequenced for a study of CD8 T cells in ankylosing spondylitis (dated by TCRdb to 2016 to 2017). At the level of the whole study: The study profiled T cell receptor beta repertoires in healthy donors and ankylosing spondylitis patients to find disease-linked TCR variants. The full study cohort was made up of roughly 25 ankylosing spondylitis patients and about a hundred healthy donors. Peripheral blood was sampled, and synovial fluid was additionally collected from ankylosing spondylitis patients. The investigation overall reported the following: Blood from ankylosing spondylitis patients appeared to be characterized by a TCR beta motif composed of under 10 highly homologous amino acid variants. Some motif variants were previously reported in synovial fluid and blood of reactive arthritis patients, suggesting common disease-initiation mechanisms. According to the report, matched synovial fluid samples from ankylosing spondylitis patients were significantly enriched for the disease-linked clones. A CD8+ phenotype was shown by the disease-linked clones, which were found at relatively low frequencies in peripheral blood.

The CDR3 contains 13 residues, cysteine and phenylalanine counted. Only the CDR3 DNA is retained, 39 bases long and in frame from the first base. V loses 5 bases, J loses 2 bases, and the germline ends lie 12 bases apart. From the germline V gene (reference sequence), CDR1 is GTSNPN and CDR2 is SVGIG. About this clonotype: This clone's antigen is unknown. No base qualities exist here, and no much larger clone lies one base off it.

These reads were obtained on an Illumina HiSeq 2500. Quantitative 5'-RACE with molecular barcodes was the method used to prepare the TCR beta libraries. The original pipeline was this. To identify disease-linked TCR variants, a new computational method was used, one built on a probabilistic model of VDJ rearrangement. The raw public reads went through TCRdb reprocessing: fastp at Q25, MiXCR clone calling, in-frame beta chains kept. Every entry covers one CDR3 protein and lists the most common genes and DNA from its rows. These V and J calls are TCRdb output, not the study's own analysis. This sample comprises approximately 340,000 distinct CDR3 sequences, roughly 14% of them detected only once. The ten biggest clones cover approximately 1.1% of the sample.

Sample: blood, either unsorted or a sorted T cell fraction (not recorded which). Recombination connected TRBV30 to TRBJ2-5; the D gene cannot be resolved reliably. The sequence derives from a male donor with ankylosing spondylitis or in good health (not recorded which). The CDR3 has the sequence CAWSFSRQETQYF. The DNA is TGTGCCTGGTCTTTCAGCCGACAAGAGACCCAGTACTTC.